The next 26 T cell receptor beta chains were all read from a single sample in a study of T cells in Graves' hyperthyroidism and ophthalmopathy. TCR beta CDR3 region amplification was performed from RNA transcripts. First-round RT-PCR with HTBI primers amplified the TCR CDR3 region. Using its own MiXCR run on the multiplex PCR reads, TCRdb lists one record per CDR3 protein. This sample has about 590,000 distinct CDR3 sequences, with approximately 15% found just once. The sample consisted of blood. The receptors here all came from a woman aged 25 to 39 with Graves' hyperthyroidism.

This clonotype occurred a few times. The chain is built from TRBV10-3 and TRBJ1-5; D unclear. The CDR3 contains 13 residues. Deletions cut 0 bases from V and 3 bases from J, with 3 bases between. Germline V gene data show CDR1 as ENHRY and CDR2 as SYGVKD. The CDR3 DNA reads as TGTGCCATCAGTGAGTCCCTCAATCAGCCCCAGCATTTT. It specifies CAISESLNQPQHF.

This clonotype was seen repeatedly, ten times or more. The J gene is TRBJ2-7, the V gene TRBV18, with 7 positions matching TRBD2. Germline CDR1 reads KGHSH; CDR2 reads LQKENI. Trimming at V came to 3 bases and at J to 0 bases, leaving 5 bases not matched to a gene. The CDR3 contains 15 residues. The CDR3 coding sequence is TGTGCCAGCTCACCCTCGGGGGGAAACTCCTACGAGCAGTACTTC. Residues: CASSPSGGNSYEQYF.

This clonotype was seen ten or more times. V and J are TRBV10-2 and TRBJ1-2; no reliable D call. V lost 0 bases and J lost 8, with 13 bases in between. Germline V gene sequence: CDR1 WSHSY, CDR2 SAAADI. CDR3 length: 14 amino acids. In nucleotides, the CDR3 is TGCGCCAGCAGTGAGTCTGTTCTCCCCTGGGGCTACACCTTC. This codes for CASSESVLPWGYTF.

This clonotype was counted a few times. This sequence may be a read error, since a much larger clone differs from it by one base. The chain employs TRBV20-1 and TRBJ2-7; D is ambiguous. The DNA end is more similar to TRBJ2-1, so the J call may be wrong. In germline, CDR1 is DFQATT, CDR2 SNEGSKA (reference sequence). CDR3 length: 13 amino acids. CDR3 loop: CSASLGTTYEQFF. As DNA, the CDR3 is TGCAGTGCTAGTTTGGGCACAACCTACGAGCAGTTCTTC.

V gene TRBV28 combines with J gene TRBJ2-1; 7 bases align to TRBD2. CDR3 size: 18 residues. Germline V lookup: CDR1 MDHEN, CDR2 SYDVKM. V dropped 3 bases and J dropped 0; count of bases not matched to a gene: 11. CDR3 bases: TGTGCCAGCAGTTTTGAGCAGCGGGGCCCGAGCTCCTACAATGAGCAGTTCTTC. This codes for CASSFEQRGPSSYNEQFF.

This clonotype appeared many times. The chain couples TRBV19 to TRBJ1-1; TRBD1 agrees at 10 bases. CDR1 and CDR2 (germline): LNHDA, SQIVND (reference sequence). With 3 bases clipped from V and 1 base from J, the junction kept 11 bases outside the gene matches. The CDR3 contains 18 residues. The CDR3 DNA follows: TGTGCCAGTAGTATGTACCTAGGGACAGGGGATTCGAACACTGAAGCTTTCTTT. This codes for CASSMYLGTGDSNTEAFF.

The rearrangement links TRBV7-9 to TRBJ1-1; D may be TRBD1 (5 bases). The CDR3 has 14 amino acids. Germline CDR1 reads SEHNR; CDR2 reads FQNEAQ (reference sequence). V was cut by 8 bases and J by 6 bases, with 19 bases left in between. The CDR3 DNA reads as TGTGCCAGCCCAACGCAGGGAGGCAGCCCTGAAGCTTTCTTT. As protein: CASPTQGGSPEAFF.

Ten or more counts support this clonotype. CDR3: CASSSGLASNEQFF. CDR3 nucleotide sequence: TGTGCCAGCAGTTCAGGACTAGCGTCCAATGAGCAGTTCTTC. The rearrangement uses TRBV28 and TRBJ2-1; TRBD2 matches at 9 bases. Germline lookup yields CDR1 MDHEN and CDR2 SYDVKM. This CDR3 comprises 14 residues. J gave up 6 bases and V 4 bases, and 4 bases lay outside the gene matches.

The chain employs TRBV10-3 and TRBJ2-1; 12 bases line up with TRBD2. The CDR3 length is 16 residues. With V trimmed by 2 bases and J by 9 bases, 8 bases remained unmatched. Germline V lookup: CDR1 ENHRY, CDR2 SYGVKD. The CDR3 nucleotides are TGTGCCATCAGTGAGCTGACTAGCGGGAGTCTCAGTGAGCAGTTCTTC. Protein: CAISELTSGSLSEQFF.

This clonotype was observed at least ten times. The rearrangement uses TRBV14 and TRBJ2-3; D might be TRBD2 (5 bases). The CDR3 sequence is 13 residues long. V lost 3 bases, J lost 6 bases, and 10 bases lay in between. Germline V gene lookup returns CDR1 SGHDN and CDR2 FVKESK. DNA for the CDR3: TGTGCCAGCAGCCAGGACTGGATCGATACGCAGTATTTT. Protein sequence: CASSQDWIDTQYF.

Many counts were recorded for this clonotype. The chain combines TRBV28 with TRBJ2-7; D is possibly TRBD2 (6 bases). Looked up from germline, CDR1 is MDHEN and CDR2 is SYDVKM. The CDR3 runs 13 residues. The V end was cut by 8 bases, the J end by 3 bases, with 14 bases between. The CDR3 protein is CASGDFTNYEQYF. CDR3 DNA: TGTGCCAGCGGGGACTTCACCAACTACGAGCAGTACTTC.

The sample holds many counts of this clonotype. The chain employs TRBV20-1 and TRBJ2-3; TRBD1 agrees at 10 bases. The CDR3 spans 14 residues. Germline CDR1 is DFQATT and CDR2 is SNEGSKA (reference sequence). The junction had 0 bases not matched to a gene; V was cut back by 3 bases and J by 0 bases. The CDR3 spells CSARDRGSTDTQYF. The CDR3 nucleotides are TGCAGTGCTAGGGACAGGGGGAGCACAGATACGCAGTATTTT.

This clonotype was recorded at least ten times. V usage is TRBV10-1 and J usage is TRBJ2-3; 8 nucleotides match TRBD2. V lost 4 bases to trimming and J lost 4 bases; unmatched junction nucleotides: 4. Germline loops: CDR1 WNHNN, CDR2 SYGVQD (reference sequence). The CDR3 extends over 14 amino acids. CDR3 region: CASSARAGADTQYF. The CDR3 DNA is TGCGCCAGCAGTGCTCGAGCGGGAGCAGATACGCAGTATTTT.

In its sample, this clonotype was seen many times. The rearrangement uses TRBV28 and TRBJ1-5, with TRBD1 identical over 9 bases. This CDR3 spans 17 amino acids. V shed 7 bases, J shed 0 bases, and the junction held 10 bases outside the gene matches. The germline V gene has CDR1 MDHEN and CDR2 SYDVKM. This CDR3 is CASTHGQGKYSNQPQHF. Written as DNA, the CDR3 is TGTGCCAGCACCCATGGACAGGGGAAATATAGCAATCAGCCCCAGCATTTT.

As for this clonotype: With a much larger clone just one base away, this may be a read error. The chain uses TRBV7-3 and TRBJ1-4; TRBD1 is a possible D gene (5 bases). V gave up 0 bases and J gave up 8 bases, with 13 bases separating them. The CDR3 has 15 residues. Germline V gene data show CDR1 as SGHTA and CDR2 as FQGTGA. CDR3 protein: CASSLTFGAGEKLFF. CDR3 sequence (DNA): TGTGCCAGCAGCTTAACGTTTGGGGCAGGCGAAAAACTGTTTTTT.

Comments on this clonotype: One base away lies a much larger clone, so this may be a sequencing read error. The chain links TRBV6-1 to TRBJ1-1, with D possibly matching TRBD1 (6 bases). This CDR3 is built from 13 residues. The germline V and J ends were trimmed by 2 bases and 4 bases, with 8 bases remaining between them. Germline V gene lookup returns CDR1 MNHNS and CDR2 SASEGT. The chain's CDR3 is CASSERGSTEAFF. Written as DNA, the CDR3 is TGTGCCAGCAGTGAAAGGGGGTCCACTGAAGCTTTCTTT.

The table lists this clonotype with a few counts. The chain carries TRBV20-1 and TRBJ2-1; possibly TRBD2 for D (5 bases). The V and J ends lost 5 bases and 0 bases respectively, with 11 bases between them. Germline CDR1 and CDR2: DFQATT and SNEGSKA (reference sequence). This CDR3 is built from 14 residues. CDR3 amino acids: CSAPTGGSYNEQFF. CDR3 sequence (DNA): TGCAGTGCTCCGACTGGAGGCTCCTACAATGAGCAGTTCTTC.

In this sample, this clonotype turned up a few times. V and J are TRBV6-2 or TRBV6-3 and TRBJ1-2, with D perhaps matching TRBD1 (6 bases). Germline V gene data show CDR1 as MNHEY and CDR2 as SVGEGT. The germline V and J ends were trimmed by 5 bases and 4 bases, with 11 bases remaining between them. This CDR3 comprises 13 residues. CDR3 in amino acids: CASSHRDLYGYTF. In DNA form, the CDR3 reads TGTGCCAGCAGTCACAGGGATCTCTATGGCTACACCTTC.

The sample holds many counts of this clonotype. This chain links TRBV20-1 with TRBJ2-3, with 10 bases aligning to TRBD2. There are 14 residues in the CDR3. Losses at the gene ends were 3 bases for V and 5 bases for J; bases not matched to a gene: 5. In germline, CDR1 is DFQATT, CDR2 SNEGSKA (reference sequence). The CDR3 spells CSAREAGGVDTQYF. The CDR3 DNA follows: TGCAGTGCTAGGGAAGCGGGAGGGGTAGATACGCAGTATTTT.

This clonotype was detected many times. The chain links TRBV30 to TRBJ1-4; D remains ambiguous. The V and J ends lost 0 bases and 8 bases respectively, with 13 bases between them. CDR1 GTSNPN and CDR2 SVGIG come from the germline V gene (reference sequence). The CDR3 runs 14 residues. The CDR3 DNA reads as TGTGCCTGGAGTGTAGATGGTGGTAACGAAAAACTGTTTTTT. Its translation: CAWSVDGGNEKLFF.

The sample holds many counts of this clonotype. This chain connects TRBV5-1 to TRBJ2-7; D is possibly TRBD1 or TRBD2 (5 bases each). Germline V gives CDR1 SGHRS, CDR2 YFSETQ. Trimming took 0 bases from V and 7 from J, leaving 11 bases between them. This CDR3 spans 13 amino acids. The CDR3 protein is CASSLANEGEQYF. CDR3 sequence (DNA): TGCGCCAGCAGCTTGGCCAATGAGGGGGAGCAGTACTTC. The full variable domain, with the rest looked up from reference TRBV5-1 and TRBJ2-7, is KAGVTQTPRYLIKTRGQQVTLSCSPISGHRSVSWYQQTPGQGLQFLFEYFSETQRNKGNFPGRFSGRQFSNSRSEMNVSTLELGDSALYLCASSLANEGEQYFGPGTRLTVT.

This CDR3 reads CASSSPGTGVQTQYF. The CDR3 region has the DNA TGTGCCAGCAGCTCCCCCGGGACAGGGGTACAGACCCAGTACTTC. This chain joins TRBV7-2 and TRBJ2-5, with 10 positions matching TRBD1. The ends lost 4 bases at V and 6 bases at J; junction bases unmatched: 8. This CDR3 has 15 amino acids. The germline CDR1 and CDR2 sequences are SGHTA and FQGNSA.

The J gene is TRBJ2-7, the V gene TRBV19, with D unclear. The CDR3 runs to 14 residues. Germline CDR1 reads LNHDA; CDR2 reads SQIVND (reference sequence). V gave up 1 base and J gave up 3 bases, with 10 bases separating them. The CDR3 DNA reads as TGTGCCAGTAGTATAGCCAGCAGAGACTACGAGCAGTACTTC. Translation: CASSIASRDYEQYF.

This clonotype was picked up many times. The V gene is TRBV20-1, the J gene TRBJ1-6, with 7 bases matching TRBD1. CDR1 is DFQATT and CDR2 is SNEGSKA in the germline V gene (reference sequence). The CDR3 loop spans 15 amino acids. Trimming took 6 bases from V and 5 from J; bases not matched to a gene: 10. The DNA of the CDR3 is TGCAGTGCAGAACCCTGGACAGGCAATAATTCACCCCTCCACTTT. This translates into CSAEPWTGNNSPLHF.

The chain joins TRBV28 to TRBJ2-4; 8 bases agree with TRBD2. The ends lost 4 bases at V and 8 bases at J; junction bases unmatched: 7. CDR1 and CDR2 from the germline V gene are MDHEN and SYDVKM. The CDR3 runs to 14 residues. CDR3: CASSSRDSGDIQYF. CDR3 DNA: TGTGCCAGCAGTTCCAGAGATAGCGGGGACATTCAGTACTTC.

This clonotype was picked up a small number of times. J is TRBJ2-2 and V is TRBV4-2, with TRBD2 matching 7 bases. The germline gives CDR1 LGHNA, CDR2 YNFKEQ. The CDR3 covers 16 residues. With 4 bases clipped from V and 0 bases from J, the junction kept 5 bases outside the gene matches. CDR3 protein: CASSPTAGTNTGELFF. Here the CDR3 DNA reads TGTGCCAGCAGCCCGACAGCGGGAACGAACACCGGGGAGCTGTTTTTT.